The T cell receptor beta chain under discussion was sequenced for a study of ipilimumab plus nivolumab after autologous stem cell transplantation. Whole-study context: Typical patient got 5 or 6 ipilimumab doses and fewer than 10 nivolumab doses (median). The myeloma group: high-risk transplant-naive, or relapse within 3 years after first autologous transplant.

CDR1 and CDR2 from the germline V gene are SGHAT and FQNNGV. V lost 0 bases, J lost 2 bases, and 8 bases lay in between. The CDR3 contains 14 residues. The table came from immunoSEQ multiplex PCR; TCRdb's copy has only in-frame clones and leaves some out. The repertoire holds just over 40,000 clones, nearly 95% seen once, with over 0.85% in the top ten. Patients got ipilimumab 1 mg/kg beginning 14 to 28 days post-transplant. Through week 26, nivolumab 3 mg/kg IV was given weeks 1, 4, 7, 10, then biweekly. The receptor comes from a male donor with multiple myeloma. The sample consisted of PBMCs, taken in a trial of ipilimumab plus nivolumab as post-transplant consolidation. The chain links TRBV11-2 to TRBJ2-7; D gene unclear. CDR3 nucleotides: TGTGCCAGCAGCTTAGAGAGGCGACCCTACGAGCAGTACTTC. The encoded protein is CASSLERRPYEQYF.